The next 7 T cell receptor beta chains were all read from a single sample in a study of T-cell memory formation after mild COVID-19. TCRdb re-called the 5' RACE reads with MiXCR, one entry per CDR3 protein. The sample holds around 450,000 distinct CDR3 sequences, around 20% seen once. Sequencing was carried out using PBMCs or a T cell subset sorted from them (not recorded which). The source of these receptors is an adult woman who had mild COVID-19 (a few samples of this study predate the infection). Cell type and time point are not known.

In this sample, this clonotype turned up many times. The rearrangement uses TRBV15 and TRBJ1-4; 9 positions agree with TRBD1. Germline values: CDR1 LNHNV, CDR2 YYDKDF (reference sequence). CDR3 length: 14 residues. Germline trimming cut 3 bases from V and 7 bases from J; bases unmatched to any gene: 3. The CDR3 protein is CATSRDRGAEKLFF. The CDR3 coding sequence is TGTGCCACCAGCAGGGACAGGGGAGCTGAAAAACTGTTTTTT.

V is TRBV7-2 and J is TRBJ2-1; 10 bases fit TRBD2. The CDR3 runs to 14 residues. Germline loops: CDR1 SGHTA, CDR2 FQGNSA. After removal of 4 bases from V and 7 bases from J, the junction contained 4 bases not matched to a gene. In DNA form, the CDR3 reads TGTGCCAGCAGCTCGGGACTAGCGAGGAATGAGCAGTTCTTC. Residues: CASSSGLARNEQFF. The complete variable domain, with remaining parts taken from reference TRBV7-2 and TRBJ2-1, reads GAGVSQSPSNKVTEKGKDVELRCDPISGHTALYWYRQSLGQGLEFLIYFQGNSAPDKSGLPSDRFSAERTGGSVSTLTIQRTQQEDSAVYLCASSSGLARNEQFFGPGTRLTVL.

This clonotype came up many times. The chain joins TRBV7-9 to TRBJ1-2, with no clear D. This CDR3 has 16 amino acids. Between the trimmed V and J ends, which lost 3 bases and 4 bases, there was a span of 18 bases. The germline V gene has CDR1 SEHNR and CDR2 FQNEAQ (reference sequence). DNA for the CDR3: TGTGCCAGCAGCTTCCCCCCGGGGAGATTTTCCTATGGCTACACCTTC. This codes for CASSFPPGRFSYGYTF.

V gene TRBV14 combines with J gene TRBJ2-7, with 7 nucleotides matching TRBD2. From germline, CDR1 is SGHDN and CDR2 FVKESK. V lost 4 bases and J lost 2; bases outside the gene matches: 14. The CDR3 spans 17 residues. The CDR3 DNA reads TGTGCCAGCAGCCCCCTTCAGGGTGGGCGGGGGACCTACGAGCAGTACTTC. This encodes CASSPLQGGRGTYEQYF.

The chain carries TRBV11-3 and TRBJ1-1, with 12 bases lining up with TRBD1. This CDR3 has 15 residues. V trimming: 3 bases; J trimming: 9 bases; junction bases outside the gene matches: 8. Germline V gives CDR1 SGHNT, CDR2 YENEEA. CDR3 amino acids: CASSFVGGQGAKAFF. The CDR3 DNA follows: TGTGCCAGCAGCTTCGTGGGGGGACAGGGGGCAAAAGCTTTCTTT. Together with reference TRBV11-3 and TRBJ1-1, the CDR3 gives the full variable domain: EAGVVQSPRYKIIEKKQPVAFWCNPISGHNTLYWYLQNLGQGPELLIRYENEEAVDDSQLPKDRFSAERLKGVDSTLKIQPAELGDSAVYLCASSFVGGQGAKAFFGQGTRLTVV.

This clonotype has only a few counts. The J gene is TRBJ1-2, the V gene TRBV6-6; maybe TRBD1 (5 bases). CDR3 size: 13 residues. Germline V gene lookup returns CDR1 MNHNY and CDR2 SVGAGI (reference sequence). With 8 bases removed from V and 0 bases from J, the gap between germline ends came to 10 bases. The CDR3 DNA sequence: TGTGCCAGCGGGGCTGCAGCTAACTATGGCTACACCTTC. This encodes CASGAAANYGYTF.

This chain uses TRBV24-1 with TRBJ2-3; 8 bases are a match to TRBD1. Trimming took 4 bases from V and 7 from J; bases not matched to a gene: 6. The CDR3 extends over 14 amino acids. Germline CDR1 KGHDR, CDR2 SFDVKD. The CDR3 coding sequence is TGTGCCACCAGTGAGGGGACAGGATCACATACGCAGTATTTT. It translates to CATSEGTGSHTQYF.